Sequencing of this T cell receptor beta chain was carried out in a study of post-analysis software for immune sequencing data. Across the whole study: Secondary progressive, relapsing-remitting and progressive-relapsing multiple sclerosis were among the included disease courses.

About this clonotype itself: Its antigen is unidentified.

Incorporated into the TCR beta cDNA libraries were unique molecular identifiers, which served to reduce PCR and sequencing biases. cDNA molecules numbering 400,000 to 550,000 came from roughly 1 to 10 million T cells. TCRdb reprocessed the PCR reads via MiXCR and lists one record per CDR3 protein. This table holds around 260,000 distinct CDR3 sequences, 36% found once. Germline V lookup: CDR1 SGHRS, CDR2 YFSETQ. This CDR3 is built from 16 residues. Notes on the study in general: Diversity measured as normalized Chao1 was significantly lower in multiple sclerosis patients than in controls. Patients showed TRBV5-6, TRBV5-1 and TRBV20-1 among five TRBV segments more frequent than in controls.

The specimen sequenced was blood. This clonotype was sampled from a girl aged 5 to 17 with multiple sclerosis. V and J are TRBV5-1 and TRBJ2-5; D gene ambiguous. The assigned J gene may be wrong: the sequence end matches TRBJ2-7 better. The CDR3: CASSLALMSKQHEQYF. DNA for the CDR3: TGCGCCAGCAGCTTGGCCTTAATGTCCAAACAGCACGAGCAGTACTTC.